This T cell receptor (beta chain) was captured by sequencing in a study of control samples from healthy donors and cancer patients (dated by TCRdb to between 2020 and 2021). The count of this clone is one. This clone's antigen is unknown. Per-base quality was not reported, and no clone a single base away is much larger than it. The library was built by means of the immunoSEQ multiplex PCR assay. The table was pulled from immuneACCESS by TCRdb, which kept in-frame rearrangements only. Such tables lose some clones; where checked, under half of the loss comes from unresolved V genes, and the rest has no known cause. The table for this sample lists 90,000 to 100,000 clones; about nine tenths of them were counted only once. Less than 4.5% of the sample belongs to the ten largest clones. CDR1 and CDR2 were assigned from the germline V gene (reference sequence) as LNHDA and SQIVND. V and J are trimmed by 3 bases and 2 bases, and the gene matches miss 3 bases of the junction. There are 15 amino acids in the CDR3, from cysteine to phenylalanine inclusive. The DNA shown is the 45-base CDR3, in frame from base 1.

This sequence was found in a woman under 30 in good health. The rearrangement combines TRBV19 with TRBJ2-3; 9 middle bases align to TRBD2. Sequencing used blood. The nucleotides read TGTGCCAGTAGTATTGGGGGACTAGCCACAGATACGCAGTATTTT. It codes for CASSIGGLATDTQYF.